This T cell receptor beta chain was retrieved from a study of vaccination effects on CD4 cells after COVID-19 (dated by TCRdb to between 2021 and 2024). Regarding the complete study: Post-vaccine samples across the study were collected a median of 72 days after the second dose, with a range of 14 to 241. In both COVID-19 convalescent patients and infection-naive vaccine recipients, the study compared SARS-CoV-2 spike-specific CD4+ TCR repertoires from before mRNA vaccination with those from after it. The full study included fewer than eleven COVID-19 convalescent patients and several SARS-CoV-2-naive healthy vaccine recipients. Cultures from other donors in the study were sequenced with the Oncomine TCR Beta short-read assay on an Illumina iSeq 100. Study-wide conclusions, independent of this receptor: The study was limited by a small number of convalescent patients, and early post-infection timepoints were lacking. Among healthy vaccine recipients, nearly all vaccine-induced clones were SARS-CoV-2 mono-reactive, and just 1 of 255 was cross-reactive with common cold coronaviruses. Clones induced by infection and clones induced by vaccination both contracted markedly at late timepoints after vaccination, which fits with T cell responses waning over time.

In the ViraFEST assay, PBMC were stimulated with viral peptide pools, and antigen-specific CD4+ T cell clonotypes were then identified by expansion using TCR sequencing. After 10 days of culture, CD4+ T cells were isolated with the EasySep CD4+ T cell isolation kit. Participants received two doses of either the BNT162b2 or the mRNA-1273 mRNA SARS-CoV-2 vaccine. Healthy vaccine recipients had no prior SARS-CoV-2 infection, confirmed by negative nucleocapsid antibodies before and after vaccination. About 2.1 million PBMC per well were cultured in IMDM with 5% human AB serum, 7.5 to 10 IU/ml IL-2 and gentamicin, plus 10 ug/ml peptides. On days 3 and 7, half of the culture medium was replaced with fresh IL-2-containing medium. Each peptide stimulation condition was cultured in triplicate wells unless otherwise noted. PBMC were separated from whole blood using Ficoll-Paque Plus gradient centrifugation and were then either cryopreserved at -140C or used fresh. The overlapping peptide pools covered the spike proteins of SARS-CoV-2 as well as those of the common cold coronaviruses HCoV-NL63, HCoV-OC43 and HCoV-229E. The QIAamp micro DNA kit was used to extract genomic DNA from the cultured CD4+ T cells.

Library generation was performed with the immunoSEQ multiplex PCR assay. DNA from the CD4+ T cells that had been cultured and isolated underwent TCR beta CDR3 sequencing. Per the original workflow: Non-productive TCR sequences were discarded, and reads were trimmed to the CDR3 region, with only CDR3s of 7 or more amino acids retained. Antigen-specific clonotypes were identified using the MANAFEST web app by comparison of expansion in peptide wells against reference cultures. To count as positive, a clone had to show expansion at FDR<0.05 compared with the reference and with all other wells, an odds ratio above 5, and a frequency above 0.1% in two replicate wells. A clonotype was defined as cross-reactive if the clonotype was significantly expanded both in SARS-CoV-2 spike wells and in at least one common cold coronavirus spike condition. CDR3 similarity was assessed by Levenshtein distance with the stringdist R package, and unrooted trees were built with ape in R 3.6.1. What TCRdb holds here is the immuneACCESS table cut down to in-frame rearrangements. Part of the clones is not present; checked against another copy, under half of the missing clones reflect an unresolved V gene, and the others are unexplained. V and J calls and clone size are copied from that table; D and trimming were computed from the DNA. In this sample the table shows about 28,000 clones, more than 60% of which occur a single time. 9.5% to 13% of the sample lies in the top ten.

In regard to this clone: Its antigen specificity is not known. The sample holds no much larger clone one base away, and base qualities are not on file.

V has 1 base trimmed and J has 5 bases trimmed; junction bases matching no gene number 9. Taken from cysteine to phenylalanine, the CDR3 has 16 residues. Only the CDR3 portion is preserved as DNA: 48 bases, with reading frame beginning at the first base. The germline V gene sets CDR1 to SGHAT and CDR2 to FQNNGV. Here the sequenced sample was CD4+ T cells from PBMCs cultured with HCoV-NL63 spike peptides, taken after COVID-19 vaccination. The sample's cell subset or site label, in plain terms: HCoV-NL63 spike overlapping peptide pool stimulation. The TCR sequence derives from a human donor who received a COVID-19 vaccine. Recombination connected TRBV11-2 to TRBJ2-7; 9 central bases correspond to TRBD2. The CDR3 sequence is CASSLGNSGSYDEQYF. At the DNA level, the sequence is TGTGCCAGCAGCTTAGGGAATAGCGGGAGCTACGACGAGCAGTACTTC.